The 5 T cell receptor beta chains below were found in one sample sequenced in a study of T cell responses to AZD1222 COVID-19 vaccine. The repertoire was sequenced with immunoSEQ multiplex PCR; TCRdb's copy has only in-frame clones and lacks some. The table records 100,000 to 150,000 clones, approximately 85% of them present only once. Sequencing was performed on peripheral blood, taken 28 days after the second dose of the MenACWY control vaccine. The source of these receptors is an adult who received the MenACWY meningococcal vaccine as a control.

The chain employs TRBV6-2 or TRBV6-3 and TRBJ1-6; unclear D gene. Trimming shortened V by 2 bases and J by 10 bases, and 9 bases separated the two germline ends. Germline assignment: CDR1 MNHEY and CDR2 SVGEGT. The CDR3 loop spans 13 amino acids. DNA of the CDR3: TGTGCCAGCAGTTACATCCGAGGATCACCCCTCCACTTT. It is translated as CASSYIRGSPLHF.

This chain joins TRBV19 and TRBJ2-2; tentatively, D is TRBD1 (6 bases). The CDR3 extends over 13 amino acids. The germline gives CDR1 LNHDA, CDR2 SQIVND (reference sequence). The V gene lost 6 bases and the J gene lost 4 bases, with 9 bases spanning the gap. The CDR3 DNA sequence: TGTGCCAGTAGCCTAGGGGGCACCGGGGAGCTGTTTTTT. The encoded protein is CASSLGGTGELFF.

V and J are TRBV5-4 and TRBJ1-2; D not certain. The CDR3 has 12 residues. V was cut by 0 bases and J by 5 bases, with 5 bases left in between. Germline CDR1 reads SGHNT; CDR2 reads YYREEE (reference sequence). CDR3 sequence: CASSLDGYGYTF. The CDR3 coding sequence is TGTGCCAGCAGCTTGGACGGGTATGGCTACACCTTC.

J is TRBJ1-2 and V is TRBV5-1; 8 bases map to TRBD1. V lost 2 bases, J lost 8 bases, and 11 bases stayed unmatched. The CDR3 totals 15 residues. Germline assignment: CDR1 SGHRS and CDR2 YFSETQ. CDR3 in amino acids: CASSFSPQGAEGYTF. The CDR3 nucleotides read TGCGCCAGCAGCTTCTCGCCGCAGGGGGCAGAAGGCTACACCTTC.

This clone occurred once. The CDR3 sequence: CASSIRENTEAFF. The CDR3 DNA sequence: TGTGCCAGTAGTATAAGAGAGAACACTGAAGCTTTCTTT. The chain uses TRBV19 and TRBJ1-1, with unresolved D. The CDR3 is made up of 13 amino acids. Germline CDR1 and CDR2: LNHDA and SQIVND (reference sequence). Trimming removed 2 bases at V and 1 base at J, with 5 bases between.